These 12 T cell receptor beta chains were all obtained from the same sample, sequenced in a study of blood T cell repertoires in COVID-19. The protocol was immunoSEQ multiplex PCR, while the TCRdb copy is restricted to in-frame clones and leaves out a portion. The table includes around 69,000 clones, over 75% detected once. Sequencing input: peripheral blood. All receptors come from a man in his forties or fifties with acute or convalescent COVID-19.

The CDR3 is CASSPAHSGTDGYTF. Written as DNA, the CDR3 is TGCGCCAGCAGCCCAGCACACTCCGGGACAGATGGCTACACCTTC. The J gene is TRBJ1-2, the V gene TRBV5-1, with TRBD1 identical over 7 bases. The CDR3 has 15 amino acids. Trimming at V came to 4 bases and at J to 6 bases, leaving 12 bases not matched to a gene. Germline V CDR1 and CDR2: SGHRS, YFSETQ.

V is TRBV10-3 and J is TRBJ1-1; 8 bases line up with TRBD1. This CDR3 comprises 15 residues. With V trimmed by 6 bases and J by 0 bases, 6 bases remained unmatched. Germline V CDR1 and CDR2: ENHRY, SYGVKD. In DNA form, the CDR3 reads TGTGCCATCAGCAAAGGACAGGGAATGAACACTGAAGCTTTCTTT. Amino acid sequence: CAISKGQGMNTEAFF.

The J gene is TRBJ1-1, the V gene TRBV19; 7 bases align to TRBD1. The CDR3 runs 15 residues. Germline assignment: CDR1 LNHDA and CDR2 SQIVND (reference sequence). Unmatched junction bases numbered 13, after V lost 7 bases and J lost 5 bases. The CDR3 is CASIAPGTDGTEAFF. CDR3 DNA sequence: TGTGCCAGTATTGCTCCCGGGACAGATGGTACTGAAGCTTTCTTT.

This clone was seen more than once but under ten times. The rearrangement links TRBV9 to TRBJ2-6, with TRBD2 matching over 7 bases. The CDR3 extends over 16 amino acids. Per the germline V gene, CDR1 is SGDLS and CDR2 is YYNGEE. With V trimmed by 0 bases and J by 4 bases, 4 bases remained unmatched. The CDR3 DNA reads as TGTGCCAGCAGCGTAGAGCGGGGATCCGGGGCCAACGTCCTGACTTTC. It specifies CASSVERGSGANVLTF.

In DNA form, the CDR3 reads TGTGCCAGTAGTATACCTGGGCAGAGCTATGGCTACACCTTC. Translated, it gives CASSIPGQSYGYTF. The chain recombines TRBV19 with TRBJ1-2; D is unresolved. CDR1 is LNHDA, CDR2 SQIVND, per germline (reference sequence). V was pared by 2 bases and J by 4 bases, with 11 bases between. The length of the CDR3 is 14 residues.

The rearrangement links TRBV5-1 to TRBJ2-2; 8 positions agree with TRBD1. Germline V gene lookup returns CDR1 SGHRS and CDR2 YFSETQ. The V segment lost 7 bases and the J segment 0 bases; nucleotides outside the gene matches: 5. This CDR3 has 15 amino acids. The CDR3 nucleotides read TGCGCCAGCGAAGGGACAGGTTCGAACACCGGGGAGCTGTTTTTT. It translates to CASEGTGSNTGELFF.

In this sample, this clone turned up many times. The rearrangement uses TRBV19 and TRBJ2-5, with D possibly TRBD2 on 5 matching bases. The CDR3 covers 13 residues. The germline CDR1 and CDR2 sequences are LNHDA and SQIVND (reference sequence). Deletions cut 4 bases from V and 5 bases from J, with 11 bases between. The CDR3 reads CASSNSGRETQYF. The CDR3 DNA sequence: TGTGCCAGTAGTAACAGCGGTAGGGAGACCCAGTACTTC.

The chain is built from TRBV7-6 and TRBJ2-1, with 8 bases aligning to TRBD1. Germline lookup yields CDR1 SGHVS and CDR2 FNYEAQ. The CDR3 loop spans 15 amino acids. The J segment lost 9 bases and the V segment lost 5 bases, leaving 12 bases of the junction unmatched. CDR3 bases: TGTGCCAGCAGCCAGGACAGGGCTAAAGGCAGTGAGCAGTTCTTC. Its protein product is CASSQDRAKGSEQFF.

The J gene is TRBJ2-1, the V gene TRBV5-1, with unresolved D. The V end was cut by 0 bases, the J end by 9 bases, with 7 bases between. CDR3 size: 12 residues. Germline values: CDR1 SGHRS, CDR2 YFSETQ. The CDR3, as DNA: TGCGCCAGCAGCTTGGAACTAACTGAGCAGTTCTTC. This sequence encodes CASSLELTEQFF.

The V gene is TRBV12-3 or TRBV12-4, the J gene TRBJ2-2, with D possibly matching TRBD2 (5 bases). Trimming removed 3 bases at V and 4 bases at J, with 6 bases between. This CDR3 is 13 amino acids long. The CDR3 coding sequence is TGTGCCAGCAGTTTTGGACTCACCGGGGAGCTGTTTTTT. Translated, it gives CASSFGLTGELFF.

The V gene is TRBV5-1, the J gene TRBJ2-5; the D gene is possibly TRBD2 (6 bases). Germline V lookup: CDR1 SGHRS, CDR2 YFSETQ. The V end lost 5 bases, the J end lost 4 bases, and 9 bases lay between the germline ends. The CDR3 contains 12 residues. This CDR3 is CASSRGGETQYF. In nucleotides, the CDR3 is TGCGCCAGCAGTCGGGGAGGAGAGACCCAGTACTTC.

V is TRBV11-2 and J is TRBJ2-3; TRBD2 is a possible D gene (5 bases). From germline, CDR1 is SGHAT and CDR2 FQNNGV. Trimming removed 5 bases from V and 1 base from J, with 13 bases in between. The length of the CDR3 is 15 residues. CDR3 in amino acids: CASSQRRSGTDTQYF. Written as DNA, the CDR3 is TGTGCCAGCAGCCAAAGGAGGAGTGGCACAGATACGCAGTATTTT. The full variable domain, its missing parts supplied by reference TRBV11-2 and TRBJ2-3, is EAGVAQSPRYKIIEKRQSVAFWCNPISGHATLYWYQQILGQGPKLLIQFQNNGVVDDSQLPKDRFSAERLKGVDSTLKIQPAKLEDSAVYLCASSQRRSGTDTQYFGPGTRLTVL.